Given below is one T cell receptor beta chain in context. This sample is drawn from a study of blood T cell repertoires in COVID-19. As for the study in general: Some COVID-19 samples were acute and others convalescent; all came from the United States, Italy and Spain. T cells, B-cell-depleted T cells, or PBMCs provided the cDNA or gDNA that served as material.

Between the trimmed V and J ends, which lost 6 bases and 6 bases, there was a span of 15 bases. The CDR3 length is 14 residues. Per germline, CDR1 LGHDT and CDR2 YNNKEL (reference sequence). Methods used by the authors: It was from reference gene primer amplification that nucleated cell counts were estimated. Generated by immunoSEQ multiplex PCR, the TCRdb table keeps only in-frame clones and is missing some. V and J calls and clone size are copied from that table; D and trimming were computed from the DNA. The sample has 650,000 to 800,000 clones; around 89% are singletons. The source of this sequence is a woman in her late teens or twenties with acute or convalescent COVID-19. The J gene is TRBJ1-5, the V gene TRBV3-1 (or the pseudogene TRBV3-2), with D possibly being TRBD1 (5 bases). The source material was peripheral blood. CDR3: CASSHNDGGQPQHF. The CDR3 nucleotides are TGTGCCAGCAGTCACAACGACGGGGGTCAGCCCCAGCATTTT.